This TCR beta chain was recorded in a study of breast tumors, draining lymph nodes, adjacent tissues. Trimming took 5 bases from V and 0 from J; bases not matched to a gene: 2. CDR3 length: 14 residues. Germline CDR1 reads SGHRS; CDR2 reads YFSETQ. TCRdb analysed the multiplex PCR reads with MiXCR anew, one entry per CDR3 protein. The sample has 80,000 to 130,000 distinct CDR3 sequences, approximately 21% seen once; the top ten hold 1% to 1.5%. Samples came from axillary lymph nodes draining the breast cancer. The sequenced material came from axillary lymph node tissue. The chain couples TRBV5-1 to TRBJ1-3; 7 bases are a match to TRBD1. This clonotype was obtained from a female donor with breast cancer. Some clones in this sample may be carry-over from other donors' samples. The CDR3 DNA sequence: TGCGCCAGCAGGGGACAGCCCTCTGGAAACACCATATATTTT. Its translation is CASRGQPSGNTIYF.